This T cell receptor beta chain was recorded in a study of beta chain features in type 1 diabetes (dated by TCRdb to 2016 to 2019). General notes on the study: Mean age, gender distribution, total cell number and subset yield did not differ between patients and healthy donors. A total of roughly 100 million sorted cells were examined across all samples, and the number of cells per subset was strongly correlated with RNA yield. Whereas all 30 or so donors provided naive and central memory subsets, regulatory and stem cell-like memory subsets were isolated from just 8 patients and roughly 8 healthy donors. The study compared TCRB repertoires of sorted circulating CD4+ T cell subsets between recently diagnosed type 1 diabetes patients and matched healthy donors.

From a lookup of the germline V gene, CDR1 and CDR2 are MDHEN and SYDVKM. Reading from cysteine to phenylalanine, the CDR3 counts 15 amino acids. Of the read, only the CDR3 DNA is kept; its 45 bases are in frame from base 1. V lost 2 bases and J lost 8 bases, and the count of bases not matched to a germline gene is 8. The table lists this clone with a few counts. The specificity of this receptor is unknown. Base-call qualities are not available, and no considerably larger clone is one nucleotide away. The entire amount of isolated RNA was reverse transcribed using the High Capacity cDNA Reverse Transcription Kit, so the sequenced TCRB transcripts were expressed ones. Stem cell-like memory T cell samples underwent survey-depth immunoSEQ sequencing, averaging roughly 1 million total reads per sample. Sorted cells were lysed in RLT buffer, and RNA was extracted using DNase-treated RNeasy Micro or Mini kits according to cell number. To prevent cross-contamination, each cell subset was processed individually, whereas patient and healthy donor samples were processed jointly. TCRB sequences were amplified from cDNA with the immunoSEQ multiplex PCR, producing 87-bp fragments spanning the CDR3 region. The amplicons were sequenced using the Illumina HiSeq platform. On the authors' methods: Synthetic template baselines were used to correct PCR bias computationally, reads within Hamming distance 2 were collapsed, and singletons that could not be merged were discarded. Reads were aligned to IMGT to assign V, D and J genes, CDR3 length, and insertions or deletions at six rearrangement sites. Within each subset, clonotype counts were normalized to sorted cell number, and only after that were true diversity and Gini coefficients computed with the tcR R package. Repertoire sharing was quantified using the overlap coefficient calculated on TCRB nucleotide sequences. TCRdb carries this immuneACCESS record with in-frame sequences only. Its versions omit some clonotypes, under half of them owing to an unresolved V gene in the studies checked, with the rest unexplained. V and J calls and clone size come straight from that table; D and trimming were deduced from the DNA. This sample comprises 90,000 to 110,000 clones, under 40% of them detected only once. The top ten clones comprise 0.06% to 0.075% of the sample.

The paper as a whole reports these results and caveats: Shorter templates might have been favored by PCR, but patient and control samples were amplified and corrected together, so both groups would have been affected equally by any skew. Only small numbers of individuals were included in the HLA sub-analyses, which left unresolved whether HLA type had any influence on TCRB rearrangement. Naive, central memory and regulatory TCRB repertoires appeared to be more alike among patients than among healthy donors. At VDJ recombination sites, type 1 diabetes patients had fewer insertions and more deleted nucleotides, which implies abnormalities in thymic rearrangement. Sequencing cDNA rather than genomic DNA could over-represent highly expressing activated cells, although activation and CD3 levels did not differ between groups. Type 1 diabetes patients showed a moderate but significant shortening of TCRB CDR3 length in all four CD4+ subsets.

A single peripheral blood draw of approximately 120 mL on average was collected from each donor into heparinised tubes. A BD FACSAria II and a panel including CD45RO, CCR7, CD25, CD127, CD95 and CD27 were used to sort naive, central memory, regulatory and stem cell-like memory CD4+ T cells. Every sorted population had a purity above 98%. PBMCs were separated immediately by Lymphoprep density gradient centrifugation and were stained directly, without being cultured. So that batch effects would be minimized, each experiment stained and sorted samples in pairs, pairing one healthy donor with one patient.

Material for sequencing was stem cell memory CD4+ T cells from blood. The sample's cell subset or site label is to be understood as: stem cell-like memory CD4+ T cells. The sequence is built from TRBV28 and TRBJ2-1, and 8 junctional nucleotides match TRBD2. This clonotype was sampled from a woman aged 18-30 years in good health. The bases read TGTGCCAGCAGTTTACCGGGACTAGGAGGAGATGAGCAGTTCTTC. This encodes CASSLPGLGGDEQFF.